This is a list of T cell receptor beta chains from one sample in a study of cytomegalovirus exposure and HLA in healthy donors. Libraries were prepared by immunoSEQ multiplex PCR; TCRdb keeps only in-frame clonotypes and omits some of them. The repertoire holds around 210,000 clones, with around 75% as singletons. Specimen: PBMCs. The receptors here all came from a male donor in good health and CMV-seropositive. CDR3s include the opening cysteine and the closing phenylalanine or tryptophan. A D gene is named only where the DNA matches it firmly. A row's size may be missing; if present it is once, few, many or a size class.

>TRBV5-1|TRBJ2-5|.|TRBD2
CASSNGLAGPKETQYF
TGCGCCAGCAGCAACGGACTAGCCGGACCTAAAGAGACCCAGTACTTC
>TRBV28|TRBJ1-3|.|.
CASSSPGISGNTIYF
TGTGCCAGCAGCTCGCCGGGGATCTCTGGAAACACCATATATTTT
>TRBV9|TRBJ2-5|.|.
CASSVAGTGVRETQYF
TGTGCCAGCAGCGTAGCAGGTACGGGGGTACGGGAGACCCAGTACTTC
>TRBV5-1|TRBJ1-1|.|.
CASSVATETEAFF
TGCGCCAGCAGCGTTGCGACAGAAACTGAAGCTTTCTTT
>TRBV7-9|TRBJ1-1|.|.
CASSLGGVGGTEAFF
TGTGCCAGCAGCTTAGGGGGGGTCGGGGGCACTGAAGCTTTCTTT
>TRBV5-1|TRBJ1-6|.|.
CASSPGGSSYNSPLHF
TGCGCCAGCAGTCCCGGGGGGAGCTCCTATAATTCACCCCTCCACTTT
>TRBV11-3|TRBJ2-1|once|.
CVSSLTVSSYNEQFF
TGTGTCAGCAGCTTAACCGTGAGCTCCTACAATGAGCAGTTCTTC
>TRBV2|TRBJ2-7|.|TRBD2
CASRKLAGGPSYEQYF
TGTGCCAGCAGAAAACTAGCGGGGGGCCCTTCCTACGAGCAGTACTTC
>TRBV11-1|TRBJ2-1|.|TRBD2
CASRLRGGASYNEQFF
TGTGCCAGCAGACTCCGCGGGGGGGCATCCTACAATGAGCAGTTCTTC
>TRBV19|TRBJ2-7|.|.
CASSIAGRDSDEQYF
TGTGCCAGTAGTATAGCCGGAAGGGATAGCGACGAGCAGTACTTC
>TRBV5-4|TRBJ1-2|.|.
CASSYSGNYGYTF
TGTGCCAGCAGCTACTCAGGGAACTATGGCTACACCTTC
>TRBV12-5|TRBJ1-1|.|TRBD1
CASGPIQRRGRTEAFF
TGTGCTAGTGGTCCGATCCAACGCAGGGGGCGAACTGAAGCTTTCTTT
>TRBV15|TRBJ1-3|.|.
CATAGALSGNTIYF
TGTGCCACCGCGGGGGCTCTCTCTGGAAACACCATATATTTT
>TRBV6-5|TRBJ1-2|.|.
CASAPGVGDYGYTF
TGTGCCAGCGCTCCGGGGGTGGGGGACTATGGCTACACCTTC
>TRBV28|TRBJ2-7|.|.
CASSHYEQYF
TGTGCCAGCAGTCACTACGAGCAGTACTTC
>TRBV18|TRBJ2-3|.|.
CASSPVSGLTDTQYF
TGTGCCAGCTCACCAGTTTCGGGACTCACAGATACGCAGTATTTT
>TRBV5-1|TRBJ1-4|.|TRBD1
CASRGQGLANEKLFF
TGCGCCAGCAGGGGACAGGGGTTGGCTAATGAAAAACTGTTTTTT
>TRBV9|TRBJ2-1|.|TRBD1
CASSDPGQGDNEQFF
TGTGCCAGCAGCGACCCGGGACAGGGAGACAATGAGCAGTTCTTC
>TRBV28|TRBJ1-4|.|TRBD1
CASSRYRGTANEKLFF
TGTGCCAGCAGTCGTTACAGGGGGACCGCTAATGAAAAACTGTTTTTT
>TRBV9|TRBJ1-2|.|TRBD1
CASSDAGGTYGYTF
TGTGCCAGCAGCGATGCAGGGGGAACCTATGGCTACACCTTC
>TRBV28|TRBJ2-7|.|.
CASSPPPGQGEQYF
TGTGCCAGCAGTCCTCCTCCCGGGCAGGGCGAGCAGTACTTC
>TRBV2|TRBJ2-2|.|TRBD1
CASSLTGGAYTGELFF
TGTGCCAGCAGTCTTACAGGGGGCGCGTACACCGGGGAGCTGTTTTTT
>TRBV5-5|TRBJ2-1|.|.
CASSLVQGNEQFF
TGTGCCAGCAGCTTGGTTCAGGGGAACGAGCAGTTCTTC
>TRBV4-2|TRBJ2-3|.|.
CASSQDGGQVTQYF
TGTGCCAGCAGCCAAGATGGAGGGCAAGTGACGCAGTATTTT
>TRBV27|TRBJ2-7|few|TRBD1
CASSSRSGQGSRQQYF
TGTGCCAGCAGTTCCCGTTCGGGACAGGGAAGCCGACAGCAGTACTTC
>TRBV7-6|TRBJ1-5|.|TRBD1
CASSLRAGQDQPQHF
TGTGCCAGCAGCTTAAGGGCGGGACAGGACCAGCCCCAGCATTTT
>TRBV9|TRBJ2-1|.|TRBD2
CASSVGLAESSYNEQFF
TGTGCCAGCAGCGTAGGACTAGCGGAGAGCTCCTACAATGAGCAGTTCTTC
>TRBV4-3|TRBJ2-7|.|.
CASSQGLGDSYEQYF
TGCGCCAGCAGCCAAGGGTTGGGAGACTCCTACGAGCAGTACTTC
>TRBV7-2|TRBJ2-1|.|TRBD2
CASRPIASGLTYNEQFF
TGTGCCAGCAGACCCATCGCATCGGGACTAACCTACAATGAGCAGTTCTTC
>TRBV9|TRBJ2-6|.|.
CASTTGANVLTF
TGTGCCAGCACAACTGGGGCCAACGTCCTGACTTTC
>TRBV10-3|TRBJ2-7|.|.
CAISESLGNSYEQYF
TGTGCCATCAGTGAGTCATTGGGCAACTCCTACGAGCAGTACTTC
>TRBV9|TRBJ2-7|.|TRBD2
CASSTSGTSSYEQYF
TGTGCCAGCAGCACGTCCGGGACTAGCTCCTACGAGCAGTACTTC
>TRBV28|TRBJ2-1|.|.
CASKDRLYNEQFF
TGTGCCAGCAAGGACAGACTTTACAATGAGCAGTTCTTC
>TRBV10-2|TRBJ2-3|.|TRBD2
CASSESRDYNTDTQYF
TGCGCCAGCAGTGAGTCCCGGGACTACAACACAGATACGCAGTATTTT
>TRBV19|TRBJ1-1|.|TRBD1
CASTPFTGGRLGTEAFF
TGTGCCAGTACCCCATTTACAGGGGGCCGGTTGGGAACTGAAGCTTTCTTT
>TRBV5-1|TRBJ1-1|.|TRBD1
CASSLATGATLAFF
TGCGCCAGCAGCTTGGCGACAGGGGCGACCTTGGCTTTCTTT
>TRBV28|TRBJ2-1|.|.
CASSLSARSREQFF
TGTGCCAGCAGTTTATCGGCCAGGTCGCGAGAGCAGTTCTTC
>TRBV19|TRBJ2-3|.|.
CASSLRTGTDTQYF
TGTGCCAGTAGTCTGCGAACGGGCACAGATACGCAGTATTTT
>TRBV6-6|TRBJ1-2|few|TRBD1
CASDPTQGTGYTF
TGTGCCAGCGACCCTACACAGGGGACTGGCTACACCTTC
>TRBV5-4|TRBJ2-7|.|.
CASSLSSGIGSYEQYF
TGTGCCAGCAGCTTGTCTTCAGGGATCGGCTCCTACGAGCAGTACTTC
>TRBV7-2|TRBJ2-3|.|.
CASSPGVKLDTQYF
TGTGCCAGCAGCCCGGGGGTAAAGTTAGATACGCAGTATTTT
>TRBV29-1|TRBJ1-1|.|TRBD1
CSVLSRDRAVTEAFF
TGCAGCGTTCTCAGCCGGGACAGGGCGGTCACTGAAGCTTTCTTT
>TRBV5-1|TRBJ2-3|.|TRBD2
CASSQGLADRTDTQYF
TGCGCCAGCAGCCAAGGACTAGCGGATCGCACAGATACGCAGTATTTT
>TRBV5-4|TRBJ1-2|few|.
CASSYTNYGYTF
TGTGCCAGCAGCTATACTAACTATGGCTACACCTTC
>TRBV19|TRBJ2-3|.|.
CASSPRESDTQYF
TGTGCCAGTAGTCCCAGGGAATCAGATACGCAGTATTTT
>TRBV7-3|TRBJ2-3|.|TRBD2
CASQLSGSTDTQYF
TGTGCCAGCCAACTTAGCGGGAGCACAGATACGCAGTATTTT
>TRBV19|TRBJ1-5|.|TRBD1
CAISRDRGNPQHF
TGTGCCATCTCCCGGGACAGGGGTAACCCCCAGCATTTT
>TRBV7-9|TRBJ2-2|.|TRBD2
CASNGLAGEELFF
TGTGCCAGCAATGGACTAGCGGGAGAGGAGCTGTTTTTT